The next 13 T cell receptor beta chains were all read from a single sample in a study of blood T cell repertoires in COVID-19. Some clones are missing from TCRdb's copy, which holds only in-frame ones; the method was immunoSEQ multiplex PCR. The sample carries roughly 100,000 clones, about 85% recorded once. The sequenced sample was peripheral blood. The receptors stem from a woman in her seventies with active or convalescent COVID-19.

The chain uses TRBV28 and TRBJ1-2; weak D call: TRBD1 (5 bases). The V and J ends lost 6 bases and 0 bases respectively, with 17 bases between them. The CDR3 has 16 amino acids. The V gene's germline CDR1 is MDHEN and CDR2 SYDVKM. The CDR3 bases are TGTGCCAGCAGCCCTGACAGTGTTTACTCTAACTATGGCTACACCTTC. Translation: CASSPDSVYSNYGYTF.

The chain is built from TRBV19 and TRBJ1-4; the D gene is possibly TRBD1 (5 bases). Trimming took 3 bases from V and 0 from J, leaving 11 bases between them. This CDR3 spans 16 amino acids. Germline V gene data show CDR1 as LNHDA and CDR2 as SQIVND (reference sequence). The CDR3 coding sequence is TGTGCCAGTAGTATGGGGCAGACCGCAACTAATGAAAAACTGTTTTTT. It yields the protein CASSMGQTATNEKLFF.

The V gene is TRBV4-1, the J gene TRBJ1-4; 7 bases line up with TRBD1. After removal of 5 bases from V and 8 bases from J, the junction contained 8 bases not matched to a gene. Germline V CDR1 and CDR2: MGHRA, YSYEKL. This CDR3 has 14 residues. The CDR3 coding sequence is TGCGCCAGCAGCACGGGACAGTCATTCGAAAAACTGTTTTTT. Its protein product is CASSTGQSFEKLFF.

The chain has TRBV4-2 and TRBJ2-1, with D possibly TRBD2 on 5 matching bases. Per germline, CDR1 LGHNA and CDR2 YNFKEQ. CDR3 length: 16 residues. Trimming removed 1 base from V and 5 bases from J, with 15 bases in between. The chain's CDR3 is CASSQVKRNLHNEQFF. DNA of the CDR3: TGTGCCAGCAGCCAAGTGAAGCGGAACCTCCACAATGAGCAGTTCTTC.

The V call is TRBV18, the J call TRBJ2-7; D might be TRBD1 (5 bases). V lost 5 bases and J lost 6, with 14 bases in between. The CDR3 consists of 13 residues. Germline CDR1 and CDR2: KGHSH and LQKENI. CDR3 bases: TGTGCCAGCTCAGCTCAGGGTACGGGCGAGCAGTACTTC. Its translation: CASSAQGTGEQYF.

The V call is TRBV19, the J call TRBJ2-1, with D possibly being TRBD1 (6 bases). The CDR3 has 15 residues. Trimming left V 3 bases short and J 2 bases short, with 11 bases between. Germline CDR1 LNHDA, CDR2 SQIVND (reference sequence). As DNA, the CDR3 is TGTGCCAGTAGTATCGGCAGGGGACCCTACAATGAGCAGTTCTTC. Encoded protein: CASSIGRGPYNEQFF.

The chain is built from TRBV19 and TRBJ1-2; 9 nucleotides align to TRBD1. Germline trimming cut 5 bases from V and 8 bases from J; bases unmatched to any gene: 15. Per the germline V gene, CDR1 is LNHDA and CDR2 is SQIVND (reference sequence). The CDR3 is 16 amino acids. Written as DNA, the CDR3 is TGTGCCAGTAGTCCCCGACAGGGGGGTAGGCGCGAGGGCTACACCTTC. Protein: CASSPRQGGRREGYTF.

The chain combines TRBV30 with TRBJ1-6; maybe TRBD1 (6 bases). Germline lookup yields CDR1 GTSNPN and CDR2 SVGIG (reference sequence). V lost 3 bases, J lost 8 bases, and 14 bases lay in between. This CDR3 region has 14 residues. The CDR3: CAWRGHGGDSPLHF. The CDR3 region has the DNA TGTGCCTGGAGGGGACACGGGGGGGATTCACCCCTCCACTTT. The full variable domain, completed using reference TRBV30 and TRBJ1-6, is SQTIHQWPATLVQPVGSPLSLECTVEGTSNPNLYWYRQAAGRGLQLLFYSVGIGQISSEVPQNLSASRPQDRQFILSSKKLLLSDSGFYLCAWRGHGGDSPLHFGNGTRLTVT.

The rearrangement links TRBV28 to TRBJ2-5; 9 nucleotides agree with TRBD2. Germline CDR1 and CDR2: MDHEN and SYDVKM. This CDR3 comprises 14 residues. V lost 7 bases, J lost 5 bases, and 8 bases stayed unmatched. CDR3 bases: TGTGCCAGCAAGAGCGGGGGGCTCGGGGAGACCCAGTACTTC. This gives the protein CASKSGGLGETQYF.

The J gene is TRBJ2-5, the V gene TRBV5-4; TRBD1 aligns across 8 bases. Losses at the gene ends were 4 bases for V and 5 bases for J; bases not matched to a gene: 4. This CDR3 comprises 13 residues. The V gene's germline CDR1 is SGHNT and CDR2 YYREEE (reference sequence). This CDR3 reads CASSPGGGETQYF. The DNA for the CDR3 is TGTGCCAGCAGCCCAGGGGGCGGGGAGACCCAGTACTTC.

This chain uses TRBV15 with TRBJ1-5, with D tentatively TRBD1 (6 bases). The V end lost 0 bases, the J end lost 11 bases, and 11 bases lay between the germline ends. This CDR3 is 13 amino acids long. CDR1 LNHNV and CDR2 YYDKDF come from the germline V gene (reference sequence). CDR3 loop: CATSREGGSTQHF. For the CDR3, the DNA is TGTGCCACCAGCAGAGAAGGGGGATCGACCCAGCATTTT.

The CDR3 here is CASSTTSGSGETQYF. The CDR3 DNA follows: TGTGCCAGCAGCACCACTAGCGGGAGTGGGGAGACCCAGTACTTC. The chain recombines TRBV7-9 with TRBJ2-5; 11 bases map to TRBD2. The CDR3 is 15 residues long. The trim removed 5 bases at V and 5 bases at J, leaving 7 bases unmatched. The germline V gene encodes CDR1 SEHNR and CDR2 FQNEAQ (reference sequence).

The chain is built from TRBV7-2 and TRBJ2-5; 7 bases line up with TRBD2. This CDR3 spans 15 amino acids. The J segment lost 10 bases and the V segment lost 2 bases, leaving 13 bases of the junction unmatched. CDR1 is SGHTA, CDR2 FQGNSA, per germline. The CDR3 sequence: CASSLSGSSGTDQYF. Here the CDR3 DNA reads TGTGCCAGCAGCTTAAGTGGTAGCAGCGGGACGGACCAGTACTTC.